Listed below are T cell receptor beta chains from one sample, sequenced in a study of T-cell reconstitution after alpha-beta-depleted transplantation in children. TCRdb fed the PCR reads into MiXCR, producing one record per CDR3 protein. The sample lists 98,000 or so distinct CDR3 sequences, 20% to 30% occurring once. The material sequenced was PBMCs, taken before TCRalphabeta/CD19-depleted stem cell transplant. All receptors come from a boy aged 2 to 10 with acute lymphoblastic leukemia, due to receive a stem cell transplant. CDR3s include the opening cysteine and the closing phenylalanine or tryptophan. The order of the fields is D gene, clone size, J gene, V gene, CDR3 DNA, CDR3 protein. A D gene is named only where the DNA matches it firmly. Clone size is shown for a subset of rows, as once, few, many or a class of expanded clone.

D: TRBD2
size: many
J: TRBJ2-1
V: TRBV29-1
DNA: TGCAGCGCACCGACTAGCGGGAGTTGGGTTGAGCAGTTCTTC
CDR3: CSAPTSGSWVEQFF

D: TRBD1
size: many
J: TRBJ2-4
V: TRBV30
DNA: TGTGCCTGTAGGACAGGGAGAAACATTCAGTACTTC
CDR3: CACRTGRNIQYF

D: -
size: -
J: TRBJ2-6
V: TRBV11-2
DNA: TGTGCCAGCACAAGGCGGCTCTCTGGGGCCAACGTCCTGACTTTC
CDR3: CASTRRLSGANVLTF

D: -
size: many
J: TRBJ2-3
V: TRBV5-1
DNA: TGCGCCAGCAGCTTGGGGGATACGCAGTATTTT
CDR3: CASSLGDTQYF

D: TRBD2
size: -
J: TRBJ2-7
V: TRBV20-1
DNA: TGCAGTGCTAGGGTCCCGGCGGGAGGGCGCAATGAGCAGTACTTC
CDR3: CSARVPAGGRNEQYF

D: -
size: -
J: TRBJ2-7
V: TRBV3-1
DNA: TGTGCCAGCAGCCAAGATCGACGCGCGGTCGAGCAGTACTTC
CDR3: CASSQDRRAVEQYF

D: -
size: few
J: TRBJ2-2
V: TRBV10-1
DNA: TGCGCCAGCAGTGAAGGCGTGAACACCGGGGAGCTGTTTTTT
CDR3: CASSEGVNTGELFF

D: -
size: once
J: TRBJ2-3
V: TRBV5-6
DNA: TGTGCCAGCAGCCACCAAGGGGGCGGGAGGACCATCACAGATACGCAGTATTTT
CDR3: CASSHQGGGRTITDTQYF

D: -
size: -
J: TRBJ1-5
V: TRBV21-1
DNA: TGTGCCAGCAGCAAAGTGGCGGGGGATCAGCCCCAGCATTTT
CDR3: CASSKVAGDQPQHF

D: TRBD2
size: few
J: TRBJ2-5
V: TRBV5-5
DNA: TGTGCCAGCAGCTTGGTGTCTAGCGGACCTCAAGAGACCCAGTACTTC
CDR3: CASSLVSSGPQETQYF

D: TRBD1
size: -
J: TRBJ2-3
V: TRBV10-3
DNA: TGTGCCATCAGTGAGAACCCGGGACAGGGGGCAGATACGCAGTATTTT
CDR3: CAISENPGQGADTQYF

D: -
size: many
J: TRBJ2-2
V: TRBV28
DNA: TGTGCCAGCAGTCTTCCCACCGGGGAGCTGTTTTTT
CDR3: CASSLPTGELFF

D: -
size: few
J: TRBJ2-5
V: TRBV7-9
DNA: TGTGCCAGCAGCTTAAATAGGGGACTGCAAGAGACCCAGTACTTC
CDR3: CASSLNRGLQETQYF

D: TRBD1
size: -
J: TRBJ1-5
V: TRBV12-3/TRBV12-4
DNA: TGTGCCAGCAGCGGGACAGGGGGCTTGCGCACGGGACAGCCCCAGCATTTT
CDR3: CASSGTGGLRTGQPQHF

D: TRBD2
size: many
J: TRBJ2-2
V: TRBV7-2
DNA: TGTGCCACAATAAAGCGGGACCGGACGAACACCGGGGAGCTGTTTTTT
CDR3: CATIKRDRTNTGELFF

D: -
size: many
J: TRBJ1-1
V: TRBV7-6
DNA: TGTGCCAGCAGCCAACAGGGTAGGGAAGCTTTCTTT
CDR3: CASSQQGREAFF

D: TRBD1
size: -
J: TRBJ1-4
V: TRBV5-1
DNA: TGCGCCAGCAGCCCAGACAGGGCGATCGTGGAAAAACTGTTTTTT
CDR3: CASSPDRAIVEKLFF

D: TRBD2
size: few
J: TRBJ2-7
V: TRBV6-1
DNA: TGTGCCAGCAAAACCGGGACTAGCGGCACCTACGAGCAGTACTTC
CDR3: CASKTGTSGTYEQYF

D: -
size: -
J: TRBJ1-1
V: TRBV11-3
DNA: TGTGCCAGCAGCTTGGGGGGAACGAACACTGAAGCTTTCTTT
CDR3: CASSLGGTNTEAFF

D: -
size: few
J: TRBJ2-7
V: TRBV7-9
DNA: TGTGCCAGCAGCTCCACGCCACTATACTACGAGCAGTACTTC
CDR3: CASSSTPLYYEQYF

D: -
size: -
J: TRBJ1-5
V: TRBV6-2/TRBV6-3
DNA: TGTGCCAGCAGTTGGGGCGGTGACGGACAGCCCCAGCATTTT
CDR3: CASSWGGDGQPQHF

D: -
size: -
J: TRBJ2-3
V: TRBV4-1
DNA: TGCGCCAGCAGCCAAACAGGGAGGGGGGCAGATACGCAGTATTTT
CDR3: CASSQTGRGADTQYF

D: TRBD2
size: -
J: TRBJ2-1
V: TRBV7-2
DNA: TGTGCCAGCAGTCGAAAGCGGGGCTACAATGAGCAGTTCTTC
CDR3: CASSRKRGYNEQFF

D: -
size: -
J: TRBJ1-2
V: TRBV28
DNA: TGTGCCAGCAGCTCGGGACCGAGCTATGGCTACACCTTC
CDR3: CASSSGPSYGYTF

D: -
size: many
J: TRBJ1-6
V: TRBV10-2
DNA: TGCGCCAGCAGTGAGTCAGGGGGTAATTCACCCCTCCACTTT
CDR3: CASSESGGNSPLHF

D: -
size: many
J: TRBJ2-2
V: TRBV20-1
DNA: TGCAGTGCTAGAGATCTGCAGCAGAACGCGAACACCGGGGAGCTGTTTTTT
CDR3: CSARDLQQNANTGELFF

D: -
size: -
J: TRBJ2-3
V: TRBV24-1
DNA: TGTGCCACCAGTGATTGGCAGGTTGAAGATACGCAGTATTTT
CDR3: CATSDWQVEDTQYF

D: TRBD1
size: -
J: TRBJ2-3
V: TRBV11-1
DNA: TGTGCCAGCAGCCCGGGGACAGACCAGCAGACAGATACGCAGTATTTT
CDR3: CASSPGTDQQTDTQYF

D: TRBD2
size: few
J: TRBJ2-7
V: TRBV12-5
DNA: TGTGCCTCCTGCCAAGAAGGGACTAGCGGCTACGAGCAGTACTTC
CDR3: CASCQEGTSGYEQYF

D: -
size: -
J: TRBJ2-2
V: TRBV5-1
DNA: TGCGCCAGCACCAAAGAGACCGGGGAGCTGTTTTTT
CDR3: CASTKETGELFF

D: -
size: few
J: TRBJ1-2
V: TRBV15
DNA: TGTGCCACCAGCAGAGTCGGTGGGGGTAGGAGCTATGGCTACACCTTC
CDR3: CATSRVGGGRSYGYTF

D: -
size: -
J: TRBJ1-5
V: TRBV20-1
DNA: TGCAGTGCTAGAGCTAACTTCGGCGGCAATCAGCCCCAGCATTTT
CDR3: CSARANFGGNQPQHF

D: TRBD2
size: -
J: TRBJ2-7
V: TRBV20-1
DNA: TGCAGTGCTCCCGGGGTAGCGGGAGGCACAAGCTCCTACGAGCAGTACTTC
CDR3: CSAPGVAGGTSSYEQYF

D: -
size: -
J: TRBJ1-5
V: TRBV12-3/TRBV12-4
DNA: TGTGCCAGCAGTTTAGCTCTGGGGGATTACAGCAATCAGCCCCAGCATTTT
CDR3: CASSLALGDYSNQPQHF

D: TRBD1
size: few
J: TRBJ2-1
V: TRBV9
DNA: TGTGCCAGCAGCGTAACAGGGGGCAAAGGGTACAATGAGCAGTTCTTC
CDR3: CASSVTGGKGYNEQFF

D: TRBD1
size: -
J: TRBJ1-2
V: TRBV20-1
DNA: TGCAGTGCCTGGTACAGGGGTATTAAGCACTATGGCTACACCTTC
CDR3: CSAWYRGIKHYGYTF

D: TRBD1
size: many
J: TRBJ2-6
V: TRBV9
DNA: TGTGCCAGCAGCGCCCCGGGGACAGGGGGCCGTCTAGGAGGGGCCAACGTCCTGACTTTC
CDR3: CASSAPGTGGRLGGANVLTF

D: TRBD1
size: -
J: TRBJ1-4
V: TRBV4-3
DNA: TGCGCCAGCAGCCAAGATTGGGTCAGGGGGGAAAAACTGTTTTTT
CDR3: CASSQDWVRGEKLFF

D: -
size: few
J: TRBJ2-5
V: TRBV27
DNA: TGTGCCAGCAGTTTCGTCACGGGCCAAGAGACCCAGTACTTC
CDR3: CASSFVTGQETQYF

D: -
size: -
J: TRBJ2-2
V: TRBV28
DNA: TGTGCCAGCAGTTTTGGGGGTGGCACCGGGGAGCTGTTTTTT
CDR3: CASSFGGGTGELFF

D: -
size: few
J: TRBJ1-2
V: TRBV28
DNA: TGTGCCAGCAGTACTTTATCCTTAAACTATGGCTACACCTTC
CDR3: CASSTLSLNYGYTF

D: -
size: many
J: TRBJ2-7
V: TRBV7-2
DNA: TGTGCCAGCAGCTTCGAACAAGCCTACGAGCAGTACTTC
CDR3: CASSFEQAYEQYF

D: TRBD2
size: few
J: TRBJ2-2
V: TRBV5-1
DNA: TGCGCCAGCAGCCGAACTAGCGGGAGGGATAACACCGGGGAGCTGTTTTTT
CDR3: CASSRTSGRDNTGELFF

D: TRBD2
size: few
J: TRBJ2-1
V: TRBV3-1
DNA: TGTGCCAGCAGCCAAGGGGGCCCCGGACTAGCGATACACAATGAGCAGTTCTTC
CDR3: CASSQGGPGLAIHNEQFF

D: -
size: -
J: TRBJ1-4
V: TRBV28
DNA: TGTGCCAGCAGCCCCCCCTCAGATGAAAAACTGTTTTTT
CDR3: CASSPPSDEKLFF

D: -
size: few
J: TRBJ1-5
V: TRBV20-1
DNA: TGCAGTGCTAGTCGAGGGATAAGCAATCAGCCCCAGCATTTT
CDR3: CSASRGISNQPQHF

D: -
size: many
J: TRBJ2-3
V: TRBV11-2
DNA: TGTGCCAGCAGCTTAGGCCAGGGGCCCGGGGATACGCAGTATTTT
CDR3: CASSLGQGPGDTQYF

D: TRBD1
size: few
J: TRBJ2-5
V: TRBV12-3/TRBV12-4
DNA: TGTGCCAGCAGTTTGTCGGACAGGCAGGGGACCCAGTACTTC
CDR3: CASSLSDRQGTQYF

D: -
size: -
J: TRBJ1-5
V: TRBV11-2
DNA: TGTGCCAGCAGCTTATTCTCGTTGGGGGGCGGGAGCAATCAGCCCCAGCATTTT
CDR3: CASSLFSLGGGSNQPQHF

D: -
size: many
J: TRBJ2-7
V: TRBV12-3/TRBV12-4
DNA: TGTGCCAGCAGTTTCGGGAACTACGAGCAGTACTTC
CDR3: CASSFGNYEQYF

D: -
size: few
J: TRBJ1-6
V: TRBV6-5
DNA: TGTGCCAGCAGTTACTCGCCCGAGGGGACGGTATCACCCCTCCACTTT
CDR3: CASSYSPEGTVSPLHF

D: TRBD2
size: -
J: TRBJ2-1
V: TRBV7-9
DNA: TGTGCCAGCAGCTTAGACCCCGCTAGCGGAGGGATCAATGAGCAGTTCTTC
CDR3: CASSLDPASGGINEQFF

D: TRBD1
size: few
J: TRBJ2-2
V: TRBV2
DNA: TGTGCCAGCAGTGCGGGACAGGACACCGGGGAGCTGTTTTTT
CDR3: CASSAGQDTGELFF

D: -
size: -
J: TRBJ2-7
V: TRBV7-2
DNA: TGTGCCAGCAGCTTAGAGGGGGACGCGCCGTACGAGCAGTACTTC
CDR3: CASSLEGDAPYEQYF

D: TRBD2
size: -
J: TRBJ2-2
V: TRBV3-1
DNA: TGTGCCAGCAGCCAGTCTACTTTAGCGGGAGCCGACACCGGGGAGCTGTTTTTT
CDR3: CASSQSTLAGADTGELFF

D: TRBD1
size: few
J: TRBJ1-1
V: TRBV3-1
DNA: TGTGCCAGCAGCCTTACAGGGGGCGGAAACACTGAAGCTTTCTTT
CDR3: CASSLTGGGNTEAFF

D: -
size: -
J: TRBJ2-3
V: TRBV5-1
DNA: TGCGCCAGCAGCTTGGAACAGGGCTCCACAGATACGCAGTATTTT
CDR3: CASSLEQGSTDTQYF

D: TRBD2
size: -
J: TRBJ2-1
V: TRBV28
DNA: TGTGCCAGTCGGACTAGCGGGAGAAATGAGCAGTTCTTC
CDR3: CASRTSGRNEQFF

D: -
size: -
J: TRBJ1-2
V: TRBV7-2
DNA: TGTGCCAGCAGCTTAGAAGGCCAGGCTAACTATGGCTACACCTTC
CDR3: CASSLEGQANYGYTF

D: TRBD2
size: few
J: TRBJ2-7
V: TRBV5-1
DNA: TGCGCCAGCAGCCCCCAGGGACTAGCCTACTACGAGCAGTACTTC
CDR3: CASSPQGLAYYEQYF